This T cell receptor (beta chain) came from a study of vaccination and CD4 T cells after COVID-19. Study-level results: Spike mono-reactivity applied to 304 of 307 vaccine-specific clones detected in convalescent patients.

The treatment was: approximately 10-day PBMC culture with coronavirus spike peptide pools or control peptides (ViraFEST assay). This clonotype turned up a few times. Its specificity is not known. At the Johns Hopkins FTIC core, DNA taken from cultured CD4+ T cells was sequenced by way of the Oncomine TCR Beta short-read assay. TCRdb fed the PCR reads into MiXCR, producing one record per CDR3 protein. The sample has roughly 12,000 distinct CDR3 sequences; around 47% are singletons. Germline values: CDR1 MNHNS, CDR2 SASEGT. The V and J ends lost 7 bases and 5 bases respectively, with 16 bases between them. The CDR3 has 14 amino acids.

V is TRBV6-1 and J is TRBJ2-3; D remains ambiguous. The sequence derives from a human donor who had recovered from COVID-19. Sequencing was performed on CD4+ T cells from blood, cultured in vitro. CDR3 in DNA: TGTGCCAGCATCGAATCTAAAGTTGTAGATACGCAGTATTTT. Protein: CASIESKVVDTQYF.